Reported below is one TCR beta chain. The sample belongs to a study of CD8 T cells in Susac syndrome. The authors reverse transcribed roughly 0.5 to 1 ug RNA with random hexamers. Across 54 Vbeta and 13 Jbeta, TCR beta CDR3 was amplified with immunoSEQ multiplex PCR. TCRdb re-derived calls from the immunoSEQ multiplex PCR reads in MiXCR, one entry per CDR3 protein. The sample consists of approximately 150,000 distinct CDR3 sequences, under 95% of them appearing once. The CDR3 runs to 14 residues. Germline CDR1 reads LNHNV; CDR2 reads YYDKDF (reference sequence). J gave up 10 bases and V 3 bases, and 6 bases lay outside the gene matches. The T cells that were sequenced for TCR beta were CD8+ and CD4+ cells from blood. Control patients had untreated stable or active relapsing-remitting multiple sclerosis by revised McDonald criteria. TEMRA cells underwent FACS enrichment and CD8+ and CD4+ T cells underwent negative isolation.

The sequenced material came from CD4+ T cells from PBMCs. This receptor was taken from a human donor with multiple sclerosis. This rearrangement joins TRBV15 to TRBJ2-1, with 10 bases aligning to TRBD1. CDR3 in amino acids: CATSRDRGAEEQFF. The CDR3 region has the DNA TGTGCCACCAGCAGGGACAGGGGGGCAGAGGAGCAGTTCTTC.